The 11 T cell receptor beta chains reported below all come from one sample, sequenced in a study of blood T cell repertoires in COVID-19. The method was immunoSEQ multiplex PCR; TCRdb's version includes in-frame clones alone and lacks a portion of them. The sample shows tens of thousands of clones, approximately 86% of them seen only once. Input material: peripheral blood. These receptors were collected from a man aged 45-65 years with active or convalescent COVID-19.

This sequence joins TRBV18 and TRBJ2-3; 8 nucleotides align to TRBD1. Trimming at V came to 5 bases and at J to 0 bases, leaving 7 bases not matched to a gene. The germline V gene has CDR1 KGHSH and CDR2 LQKENI. The CDR3 contains 16 residues. The CDR3, as DNA: TGTGCCAGCTCAAAGAGACAGGGGAAAAGCACAGATACGCAGTATTTT. It yields the protein CASSKRQGKSTDTQYF.

The V gene is TRBV29-1, the J gene TRBJ1-2; weak D call: TRBD1 (5 bases). V lost 0 bases and J 3 bases, leaving 14 bases between the germline ends. Germline assignment: CDR1 SQVTM and CDR2 ANQGSEA. This CDR3 has 15 residues. The CDR3 protein is CSVEDPKDTDYGYTF. CDR3 DNA sequence: TGCAGCGTTGAAGACCCCAAGGACACCGACTATGGCTACACCTTC.

The chain carries TRBV7-3 and TRBJ1-1; 9 nucleotides line up with TRBD1. The CDR3 extends over 13 amino acids. The V and J ends lost 5 bases and 8 bases, in that order; junction bases with no gene match: 6. CDR1 and CDR2 (germline): SGHTA, FQGTGA. In nucleotides, the CDR3 is TGTGCCAGCAGCGCCCTACAGGGGGCAGAAGCTTTCTTT. It is translated as CASSALQGAEAFF.

The chain links TRBV7-9 to TRBJ2-5; weak D call: TRBD2 (6 bases). V gave up 3 bases and J gave up 5 bases, with 13 bases separating them. This CDR3 region has 14 residues. Germline CDR1 SEHNR, CDR2 FQNEAQ (reference sequence). The CDR3 DNA is TGTGCCAGCAGCTTTGGCGGGATCGTGGAGACCCAGTACTTC. Translation: CASSFGGIVETQYF.

The chain carries TRBV10-2 and TRBJ2-7; a weak D match, TRBD2 (5 bases). Trimming removed 8 bases from V and 4 bases from J, with 15 bases in between. The germline V gene encodes CDR1 WSHSY and CDR2 SAAADI. CDR3 size: 13 residues. CDR3 region: CASGWTAEYEQYF. The CDR3 DNA reads as TGCGCCAGCGGCTGGACTGCTGAGTACGAGCAGTACTTC.

The genes are TRBV28 and TRBJ2-3; TRBD2 is a possible D gene (5 bases). Trimming shortened V by 6 bases and J by 3 bases, and 13 bases separated the two germline ends. Germline loops: CDR1 MDHEN, CDR2 SYDVKM. The CDR3 spans 14 residues. CDR3 sequence: CASSGEGGTDTQYF. The CDR3 DNA is TGTGCCAGCAGCGGTGAAGGCGGGACAGATACGCAGTATTTT.

This clone was recorded only once. The genes are TRBV19 and TRBJ2-3; TRBD2 agrees at 12 bases. Germline CDR1 is LNHDA and CDR2 is SQIVND (reference sequence). Losses at the gene ends were 1 base for V and 0 bases for J; bases not matched to a gene: 2. CDR3 length: 17 residues. The CDR3 spells CASSIAGTSGSTDTQYF. CDR3 DNA sequence: TGTGCCAGTAGTATAGCCGGGACTAGCGGGAGCACAGATACGCAGTATTTT.

This clone was counted once. The rearrangement uses TRBV6-5 and TRBJ2-7, with a weak D call TRBD1 (6 bases). Germline CDR1 and CDR2: MNHEY and SVGAGI. V gave up 5 bases and J gave up 4 bases, with 12 bases separating them. The CDR3 spans 13 residues. The CDR3 protein is CASSPGADYEQYF. In nucleotides, the CDR3 is TGTGCCAGCAGTCCAGGGGCGGATTACGAGCAGTACTTC.

The chain joins TRBV28 to TRBJ1-6; TRBD1 matches at 7 bases. Germline values: CDR1 MDHEN, CDR2 SYDVKM. The CDR3 loop spans 16 amino acids. V trimming: 6 bases; J trimming: 8 bases; junction bases outside the gene matches: 13. The CDR3 coding sequence is TGTGCCAGCAGACCTGACAGGGCTCCGTTGGATTCACCCCTCCACTTT. This codes for CASRPDRAPLDSPLHF.

The chain carries TRBV6-6 and TRBJ2-7; 7 positions match TRBD1. Losses at the gene ends were 2 bases for V and 5 bases for J; bases not matched to a gene: 12. Germline CDR1 reads MNHNY; CDR2 reads SVGAGI (reference sequence). The CDR3 is 16 amino acids. Written as DNA, the CDR3 is TGTGCCAGCAGTTACCCCCACGAGACAGGGTTACACGAGCAGTACTTC. It codes for CASSYPHETGLHEQYF.

The CDR3 is CASSPTGSAYEQYF. CDR3 DNA: TGTGCCAGCTCACCGACAGGGAGCGCCTACGAGCAGTACTTC. The rearrangement links TRBV18 to TRBJ2-7, with TRBD1 matching 7 bases. Germline-derived CDR1 and CDR2 are KGHSH and LQKENI. The CDR3 loop spans 14 amino acids. V lost 3 bases, J lost 2 bases, and 4 bases stayed unmatched.